Here is one T cell receptor beta chain with its context. This clonotype has a count of ten or more. Its binding antigen is unknown. No clone much larger than this one lies a single base away; base qualities are absent. A case-control design nested within a healthcare worker cohort in London, UK, was used, with weekly nasopharyngeal swab PCR tests and blood sampling performed. Healthcare workers were recruited between 23 and 31 March 2020, during the week of the UK lockdown, and were followed weekly for up to roughly 15 weeks. Libraries were prepared through 5' RACE. TCRdb shows the sequencer as NextSeq 500. Unique molecular identifiers were attached to individual cDNA molecules in the TCR library protocol so that sequencing error and PCR bias could be corrected. Sequencing covered both TCR alpha and beta chains, and within each sample the abundances of alpha and beta sequences were tightly co-correlated. As for the original processing: Decombinator V4 was used to annotate TCR sequences for V gene, J gene and CDR3. Expanded TCRs were defined as changing significantly between any two time points under a Poisson model with p below 0.0001. Abundances of TCRs were expressed as counts per million after normalisation to the total number of TCRs sequenced in each sample. MAIT TCRs were defined by TRAV1-2 paired with TRAJ12, TRAJ20 or TRAJ33, and iNKT TCRs by TRAV10 paired with TRAJ18. A search of VDJdb, accessed on 1 November 2021, was run for TCRs annotated to CMV, EBV and SARS-CoV-2, with TCRs annotated for multiple antigens excluded. The raw public reads went through TCRdb reprocessing: fastp at Q25, MiXCR clone calling, in-frame beta chains kept. Rows matching on CDR3 protein sequence are summarized as one entry with the most common DNA and genes. Clone size and V and J calls follow TCRdb, not the original study. This sample lists some 66,000 distinct CDR3 sequences; approximately 13% were detected once. Of the sample, almost 8.5% falls within the top ten clones.

The source of the sample is a study of early T cells in non-severe SARS-CoV-2 infection (dated by TCRdb to 2020 to 2023). Regarding the complete study: Because TCR sequencing was done on bulk RNA from unsorted whole blood, the alpha and beta chains could not be paired.

What the research found in general, with its limitations: VDJdb matching was skewed toward anti-spike CD8 responses, so virus-specific expansions were likely underestimated and private and CD4 specificities were missed.

The CDR3 runs 15 residues from the cysteine to the phenylalanine. Solely the CDR3 DNA is kept, with 45 bases framed from the first base. CDR1 and CDR2 are read off the germline V gene as SGHDT and YYEEEE. Trimming at the junction amounts to 2 bases on V and 1 base on J, and the germline ends lie 10 bases apart. The chain is assembled from TRBV5-6 and TRBJ2-1; TRBD2 could be the D gene, as 6 bases match. The TCR comes from an adult who was a healthcare worker with PCR-confirmed SARS-CoV-2 infection or an uninfected control (not recorded which). The sample consisted of whole blood. The CDR3 region: CASSLMGLSYNEQFF. The DNA is as follows: TGTGCCAGCAGCTTAATGGGACTTTCCTACAATGAGCAGTTCTTC.